Listed below are T cell receptor beta chains from one sample, sequenced in a study of neoadjuvant anti-PD-1 for oral cavity cancer. The data were produced by immunoSEQ multiplex PCR, yet TCRdb's version contains in-frame clones alone and is incomplete. Of roughly 2,000 clones listed, roughly three fifths were seen once; the top ten hold approximately 15%. The starting material was tumor tissue, obtained after nivolumab (anti-PD-1) treatment. Every receptor here comes from a person aged 35-79 years with oral cavity squamous cell carcinoma. The CDR3 runs from the conserved cysteine through the conserved F or W. The D gene is left open where the match is weak. Clone size is given for some rows only: seen once, a few or many times, or a class if the clone is expanded.

V gene	D gene	J gene	clone size	CDR3 DNA	CDR3 protein
TRBV9	TRBD1	TRBJ2-2	NA	TGTGCCAGCAGCGTAGGGGGACAGCCTAACACCGGGGAGCTGTTTTTT	CASSVGGQPNTGELFF
TRBV1	NA	TRBJ2-5	NA	TGCACCAGCAGCCCCACTAGCGGGAGAGAGACCCAGTACTTC	CTSSPTSGRETQYF
TRBV2	TRBD1	TRBJ2-1	NA	TGTGCCAGCAGTGGGGGGACAGGGGAAGTTCGGGACTACAATGAGCAGTTCTTC	CASSGGTGEVRDYNEQFF
TRBV13	NA	TRBJ2-4	NA	TGTGCCAGCAGCCAATCGCGTAGTTTAGCCAAAAACATTCAGTACTTC	CASSQSRSLAKNIQYF
TRBV19	TRBD1	TRBJ2-7	large	TGTGCCAGTTCGGACAGGGAATCCGACGAGCAGTACTTC	CASSDRESDEQYF
TRBV5-8	TRBD1	TRBJ2-7	NA	TGTGCCAGCAGCTTGGACAGGGGCTCCTACGAGCAGTACTTC	CASSLDRGSYEQYF
TRBV5-4	NA	TRBJ1-2	NA	TGTGCCAGTAGCTTTAGACTACATCCGGACCCGATTAACTATGGCTACACCTTC	CASSFRLHPDPINYGYTF
TRBV5-4	NA	TRBJ2-1	NA	TGTGCCAGCAGCTTGGGAGCCCCCCTAGCCCCCAATGAGCAGTTCTTC	CASSLGAPLAPNEQFF
TRBV29-1	NA	TRBJ2-7	few	TGCAGCGTTGAAGATCGAGGAGGGTACGAGCAGTACTTC	CSVEDRGGYEQYF
TRBV5-6	TRBD1	TRBJ2-7	NA	TGTGCCAGCAGCTTGGACAGGGGCTCCTACGAGCAGTACTTC	CASSLDRGSYEQYF
TRBV5-4	TRBD2	TRBJ2-1	NA	TGTGCCAGCAGCTTGGACCCTAGCGGGCGTTACAATGAGCAGTTCTTC	CASSLDPSGRYNEQFF
TRBV5-1	TRBD1	TRBJ1-1	NA	TGCGCCAGCAGCTTAATAGGAACAGGGGGAAGCACTGAAGCTTTCTTT	CASSLIGTGGSTEAFF
TRBV5-1	NA	TRBJ1-4	NA	TGCGCCAGCAGCTTAGAGCAGGGAGGAGAAAAACTGTTTTTT	CASSLEQGGEKLFF
TRBV30	NA	TRBJ1-5	NA	TGTGCCTGGAGTTGGGGAAATGGGGGCGATCAGCCCCAGCATTTT	CAWSWGNGGDQPQHF
TRBV30	NA	TRBJ1-5	NA	TGTGCCTGGGGCTCTTCGGGGGGGTACCAGCCCCAGCATTTT	CAWGSSGGYQPQHF
TRBV27	TRBD2	TRBJ2-7	few	TGTGCCAGCAGTCCCGGGGGGGCCGGGAGCGAGCAGTACTTC	CASSPGGAGSEQYF
TRBV18	NA	TRBJ1-2	NA	TGTGCCAGCTCACCTAACAGGGATGGCTACACCTTC	CASSPNRDGYTF
TRBV7-2	NA	TRBJ1-1	NA	TGTGCCAGCAGCCTTTGGGGGGGGTCCAACACTGAAGCTTTCTTT	CASSLWGGSNTEAFF
TRBV6-1	NA	TRBJ1-1	NA	TGTGCCATCCTCGGGGGGGCGGCGGGAACTGAAGCTTTCTTT	CAILGGAAGTEAFF
TRBV30	NA	TRBJ1-3	NA	TGTGCCTGGAGTCACTCGAACACCATATATTTT	CAWSHSNTIYF
TRBV15	NA	TRBJ2-2	NA	TGTGCCACCGGACTTCTTAACACCGGGGAGCTGTTTTTT	CATGLLNTGELFF
TRBV6-6	NA	TRBJ2-3	NA	TGTGCCAGCAGGAATTCCGGGTCTGGCACAGATACGCAGTATTTT	CASRNSGSGTDTQYF
TRBV4-2	TRBD1	TRBJ1-2	large	TGTGCCAGCAGCCAAGAAAACGAGGGGGCGAACTATGGCTACACCTTC	CASSQENEGANYGYTF
TRBV6-5	TRBD1	TRBJ1-5	NA	TGTGCCAGCAGTTCAGGACAGGCTAATAGCAATCAGCCCCAGCATTTT	CASSSGQANSNQPQHF
TRBV5-4	TRBD2	TRBJ2-5	NA	TGTGCCAGCAGGGAGGGGACTAAAGAGACCCAGTACTTC	CASREGTKETQYF
TRBV7-2	TRBD1	TRBJ2-5	NA	TGTGCCAGCGGAATGGGACAGTCTCGGGAGACCCAGTACTTC	CASGMGQSRETQYF